This T cell receptor beta chain derives from a study of cytomegalovirus exposure and HLA in healthy donors. Study-wide points: Several of the most significant clusters appeared linked to common viral pathogens, based on a later analysis. In vitro confirmation showed three CMV-associated chains to be CMV antigen specific. At a 0.05 false discovery rate, a later analysis found 18,000 or so TCR beta sequences to be associated with HLA alleles.

The primer mix had 60 Vbeta and 13 Jbeta primers. The protocol was immunoSEQ multiplex PCR, while the TCRdb copy is restricted to in-frame clones and leaves out a portion. Of approximately 190,000 clones listed, approximately 77% were seen once; the top ten hold around 3.6%. Worth noting for this clone: Its antigen is undetermined.

This CDR3 region has 15 residues. Germline-derived CDR1 and CDR2 are SGHDT and YYEEEE. With V trimmed by 0 bases and J by 3 bases, 3 bases remained unmatched. The sample comprised PBMCs. The source is a man aged 35 to 55 in good health and CMV-seropositive. The chain has TRBV5-6 and TRBJ1-3; 7 positions agree with TRBD1. This CDR3 is CASSLGRGLGNTIYF. The CDR3 DNA is TGTGCCAGCAGCTTGGGGAGGGGGCTTGGAAACACCATATATTTT.